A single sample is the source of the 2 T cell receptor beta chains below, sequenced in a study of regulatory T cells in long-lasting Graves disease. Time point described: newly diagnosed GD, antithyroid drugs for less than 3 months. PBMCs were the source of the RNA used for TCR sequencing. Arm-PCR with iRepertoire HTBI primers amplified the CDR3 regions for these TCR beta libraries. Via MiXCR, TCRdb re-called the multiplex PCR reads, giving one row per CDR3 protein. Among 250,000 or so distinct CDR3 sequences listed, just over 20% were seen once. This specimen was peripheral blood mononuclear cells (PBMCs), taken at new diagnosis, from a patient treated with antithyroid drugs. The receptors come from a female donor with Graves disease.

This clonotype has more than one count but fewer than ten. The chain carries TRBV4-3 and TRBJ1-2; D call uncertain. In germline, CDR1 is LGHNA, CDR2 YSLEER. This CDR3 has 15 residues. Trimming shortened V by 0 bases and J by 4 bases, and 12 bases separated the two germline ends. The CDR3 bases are TGCGCCAGCAGCCAAGATTACGGGAGCGGCTATGGCTACACCTTC. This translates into CASSQDYGSGYGYTF.

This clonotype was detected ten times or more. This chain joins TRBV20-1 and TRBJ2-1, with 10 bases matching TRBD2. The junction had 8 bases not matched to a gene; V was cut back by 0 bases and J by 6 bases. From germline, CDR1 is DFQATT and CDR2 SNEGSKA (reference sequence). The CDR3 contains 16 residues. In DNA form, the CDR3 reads TGCAGTGCTAGAGACCATCTAGCGGGAGAAGGCAATGAGCAGTTCTTC. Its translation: CSARDHLAGEGNEQFF.